Below, 2 T cell receptor beta chains from the same sample are listed, as sequenced in a study of cytomegalovirus exposure and HLA in healthy donors. Measured with immunoSEQ multiplex PCR; TCRdb has only the in-frame clones, and not every one. Of about 250,000 clones in the sample, roughly 87% were seen once. Sequencing was performed on PBMCs. The source is a man in his late teens or twenties in good health and CMV-seropositive.

The chain employs TRBV6-5 and TRBJ1-2; TRBD1 might be the D (5 bases). The V gene's germline CDR1 is MNHEY and CDR2 SVGAGI. V was shortened by 2 bases and J by 4 bases, with 17 bases between the two germline ends. CDR3 size: 16 residues. CDR3 sequence (DNA): TGTGCCAGCAGTTACGGGGACCGAGGTTTGTTCTATGGCTACACCTTC. It codes for CASSYGDRGLFYGYTF.

The table lists this clone with a few counts. V and J are TRBV18 and TRBJ2-5; D unresolved. The germline V gene encodes CDR1 KGHSH and CDR2 LQKENI. The CDR3 covers 15 residues. The ends were cut back, 0 bases at V and 1 base at J, with 9 bases in the middle. The CDR3 region has the DNA TGTGCCAGCTCACCACCAGGACGGAGCCAAGAGACCCAGTACTTC. Protein: CASSPPGRSQETQYF.